The 7 T cell receptor beta chains listed next were all sequenced from one sample in a study of blood T cell repertoires in COVID-19. Measured with immunoSEQ multiplex PCR; TCRdb has only the in-frame clones, and not every one. In the table there are roughly 260,000 clones, more than 70% of which are singletons. Sequenced sample: peripheral blood. These receptors were collected from a woman in her thirties with COVID-19, enrolled during active disease.

This chain links TRBV21-1 with TRBJ1-5; the table's D call, TRBD1, was not checked against the DNA. TRBV21-1 has pseudogene status. The CDR3 spans 15 residues. The CDR3 coding sequence is TGTGCCAGCAGCAGACCCAGGGAACGCAATCAGCCCCAGCATTTT. Translated, it gives CASSRPRERNQPQHF.

Turning to this clone: At one end the junction does not follow the germline gene, possibly because of a read error. The V gene is TRBV18, the J gene TRBJ2-3; D ambiguous. Germline CDR1 is KGHSH and CDR2 is LQKENI. This CDR3 comprises 14 residues. The CDR3 region is CASPPRPSTDTQYF. The DNA of the CDR3 is TGTGCCAGCCCACCGAGGCCTAGCACAGATACGCAGTATTTT.

The chain's CDR3 is CASSLYVFPSTDTQYF. CDR3 coding DNA: TGTGCCAGCAGTTTATATGTGTTTCCTAGCACAGATACGCAGTATTTT. The chain combines TRBV28 with TRBJ2-3; D gene unclear. Between the trimmed V and J ends, which lost 1 base and 0 bases, there was a span of 11 bases. The CDR3 contains 16 residues. Germline CDR1 reads MDHEN; CDR2 reads SYDVKM.

The table lists this clone with a few counts. CDR3 coding DNA: TGTGCCAGCAGTTTCCAACTAGCGGGGAGGTCCAATGAGCAGTTCTTC. Its protein is CASSFQLAGRSNEQFF. The rearrangement uses TRBV6-6 and TRBJ2-1; 10 bases line up with TRBD2. The CDR3 sequence is 16 residues long. Germline-derived CDR1 and CDR2 are MNHNY and SVGAGI (reference sequence). Germline trimming cut 4 bases from V and 6 bases from J; bases unmatched to any gene: 9.

The chain couples TRBV18 to TRBJ2-7; TRBD2 is a possible D gene (5 bases). V dropped 2 bases and J dropped 4 bases, with 18 bases sitting between them. This CDR3 is 16 amino acids long. Germline V gene lookup returns CDR1 KGHSH and CDR2 LQKENI. The CDR3 DNA sequence: TGTGCCAGCTCACCATTAAATCCGCCGGGAAGTTACGAGCAGTACTTC. This encodes CASSPLNPPGSYEQYF.

This chain joins TRBV7-9 and TRBJ1-1; TRBD1 matches 8 bases. J was trimmed by 3 bases and V by 2 bases; bases with no gene match: 5. The CDR3 has 15 amino acids. Looked up from germline, CDR1 is SEHNR and CDR2 is FQNEAQ (reference sequence). CDR3 protein: CASSLPGGGYTEAFF. The CDR3, as DNA: TGTGCCAGCAGCTTACCAGGGGGCGGTTACACTGAAGCTTTCTTT.

The CDR3 region is CASSLVLEGLASYEQYF. In DNA form, the CDR3 reads TGTGCCAGCAGCTTGGTCCTTGAGGGACTAGCGTCCTACGAGCAGTACTTC. The rearrangement joins TRBV5-5 to TRBJ2-7; 10 positions agree with TRBD2. Germline V CDR1 and CDR2: SGHKS, YYEKEE (reference sequence). The CDR3 length is 17 residues. After removal of 0 bases from V and 1 base from J, the junction contained 7 bases not matched to a gene.